A single sample is the source of the 21 T cell receptor beta chains below, sequenced in a study of T cell responses to AZD1222 COVID-19 vaccine. Generated by immunoSEQ multiplex PCR, the TCRdb table keeps only in-frame clones and is missing some. The sample includes some 110,000 clones, 93% seen only once; the top ten take 5%. The material sequenced was peripheral blood, taken on day 0 of AZD1222 vaccination. The origin of the receptors is an adult in good health.

This clone was seen just once. The genes are TRBV5-6 and TRBJ2-2; tentatively, D is TRBD1 or TRBD2 (5 bases each). Germline-derived CDR1 and CDR2 are SGHDT and YYEEEE. The CDR3 runs to 13 residues. V lost 3 bases, J lost 4 bases, and 7 bases lay in between. The CDR3 DNA reads TGTGCCAGCAGCTCGGGGCTCACCGGGGAGCTGTTTTTT. It encodes CASSSGLTGELFF.

About this clone: Compared with germline, one end of the junction differs, possibly owing to a read error. The V call is TRBV19, the J call TRBJ1-3; 8 nucleotides match TRBD1. CDR1 LNHDA and CDR2 SQIVND come from the germline V gene (reference sequence). The CDR3 is made up of 11 amino acids. The CDR3 bases are TGTGCCAGTAGTAGCGGACAGGGCCAGGATTTT. It is translated as CASSSGQGQDF.

The chain combines TRBV15 with TRBJ1-6; D gene ambiguous. The CDR3 loop spans 15 amino acids. Trimming removed 0 bases from V and 5 bases from J, with 8 bases in between. Germline V gene lookup returns CDR1 LNHNV and CDR2 YYDKDF (reference sequence). The CDR3: CATSRDWQNNSPLHF. CDR3 in DNA: TGTGCCACCAGCAGAGATTGGCAGAATAATTCACCCCTCCACTTT.

The chain is built from TRBV24-1 and TRBJ2-1; 9 nucleotides match TRBD2. The V and J ends lost 2 bases and 2 bases, in that order; junction bases with no gene match: 9. CDR3 size: 18 residues. Germline V gene sequence: CDR1 KGHDR, CDR2 SFDVKD. In DNA, the CDR3 is TGTGCCACCAGTGATTCCAGCCCGGGCGGGAGGGCCTACAATGAGCAGTTCTTC. It yields the protein CATSDSSPGGRAYNEQFF.

The V gene is TRBV5-1, the J gene TRBJ2-6; D remains unclear. The CDR3 covers 16 residues. CDR1 and CDR2 (germline): SGHRS, YFSETQ. Between the trimmed V and J ends, which lost 0 bases and 0 bases, there was a span of 7 bases. The CDR3 here is CASSLGLSSGANVLTF. CDR3 nucleotide sequence: TGCGCCAGCAGCTTGGGACTCAGCTCTGGGGCCAACGTCCTGACTTTC.

The chain uses TRBV7-2 and TRBJ2-1; D is ambiguous. V was shortened by 5 bases and J by 8 bases, with 13 bases between the two germline ends. Per germline, CDR1 SGHTA and CDR2 FQGNSA. This CDR3 is 13 amino acids long. CDR3 nucleotides: TGTGCCAGCAGCATGACTGGCCCTGATGAGCAGTTCTTC. It specifies CASSMTGPDEQFF.

This clone was seen only once. This sequence joins TRBV4-2 and TRBJ1-6; tentatively, D is TRBD1 (5 bases). Trimming removed 6 bases at V and 8 bases at J, with 11 bases between. The CDR3 runs to 13 residues. Germline CDR1 is LGHNA and CDR2 is YNFKEQ. The CDR3 DNA reads TGTGCCAGCAGGAGGGGAGAGGATTCACCCCTCCACTTT. Protein sequence: CASRRGEDSPLHF.

The V and J genes are TRBV28 and TRBJ2-1; D is unresolved. Germline lookup yields CDR1 MDHEN and CDR2 SYDVKM. V gave up 4 bases and J gave up 1 base, with 11 bases separating them. The CDR3 has 15 residues. CDR3 sequence (DNA): TGTGCCAGCAGTTCACTGCAACCATCCTACAATGAGCAGTTCTTC. It yields the protein CASSSLQPSYNEQFF.

The genes are TRBV19 and TRBJ2-2; D not resolved. The germline gives CDR1 LNHDA, CDR2 SQIVND (reference sequence). V was trimmed by 4 bases and J by 6 bases, leaving 6 bases between them. The CDR3 spans 12 residues. CDR3 protein: CASSTFSGELFF. The CDR3 DNA is TGTGCCAGTAGTACCTTTTCCGGGGAGCTGTTTTTT. The full variable domain, with the rest looked up from reference TRBV19 and TRBJ2-2, is DGGITQSPKYLFRKEGQNVTLSCEQNLNHDAMYWYRQDPGQGLRLIYYSQIVNDFQKGDIAEGYSVSREKKESFPLTVTSAQKNPTAFYLCASSTFSGELFFGEGSRLTVL.

The rearrangement links TRBV28 to TRBJ2-1, with D tentatively TRBD1 (6 bases). Germline loops: CDR1 MDHEN, CDR2 SYDVKM. V was clipped by 6 bases and J by 2 bases, with 14 bases between them. This CDR3 is 15 amino acids long. CDR3 sequence: CASSVQGLTYNEQFF. The CDR3 nucleotides read TGTGCCAGCAGCGTACAGGGCCTTACCTACAATGAGCAGTTCTTC.

This sequence joins TRBV7-3 and TRBJ2-1; TRBD2 matches 7 bases. This CDR3 has 17 amino acids. Germline V gene data show CDR1 as SGHTA and CDR2 as FQGTGA. After removal of 1 base from V and 2 bases from J, the junction contained 8 bases not matched to a gene. The CDR3 protein is CASSLNGLAGPYNEQFF. CDR3 nucleotides: TGTGCCAGCAGCTTAAACGGGTTAGCGGGCCCCTACAATGAGCAGTTCTTC.

The rearrangement links TRBV14 to TRBJ2-1; 12 nucleotides agree with TRBD2. Trimming removed 4 bases from V and 7 bases from J; junction bases left unmatched: 2. This CDR3 region has 14 residues. CDR1 SGHDN and CDR2 FVKESK come from the germline V gene. In DNA form, the CDR3 reads TGTGCCAGCAGCCGACTAGCGGGAGTGAATGAGCAGTTCTTC. Protein sequence: CASSRLAGVNEQFF.

This chain connects TRBV5-1 to TRBJ2-3; 9 bases are a match to TRBD2. The length of the CDR3 is 15 residues. Per the germline V gene, CDR1 is SGHRS and CDR2 is YFSETQ. The V segment lost 0 bases and the J segment 1 base; nucleotides outside the gene matches: 0. CDR3 amino acids: CASSLGLAGTDTQYF. CDR3 DNA sequence: TGCGCCAGCAGCTTGGGACTAGCGGGCACAGATACGCAGTATTTT.

The J gene is TRBJ1-2, the V gene TRBV3-1 (or the pseudogene TRBV3-2), with TRBD1 as a possible D gene (5 bases). V was shortened by 0 bases and J by 8 bases, with 19 bases between the two germline ends. CDR1 is LGHDT and CDR2 is YNNKEL in the germline V gene (reference sequence). The length of the CDR3 is 16 residues. The CDR3 loop is CASSQDSLQGRRGYTF. The CDR3 region has the DNA TGTGCCAGCAGCCAAGATTCTCTTCAGGGACGTCGAGGCTACACCTTC.

The chain is built from TRBV2 and TRBJ2-7; D is possibly TRBD1 (5 bases). The CDR3 has 13 amino acids. Germline-derived CDR1 and CDR2 are SNHLY and FYNNEI. V was pared by 7 bases and J by 3 bases, with 13 bases between. CDR3 coding DNA: TGTGCCAGCACTAAAGGCAGGGACTACGAGCAGTACTTC. Protein sequence: CASTKGRDYEQYF.

This clone was found once. The rearrangement uses TRBV7-3 and TRBJ1-1; D unresolved. The V end was cut by 4 bases, the J end by 6 bases, with 12 bases between. The CDR3 has 13 residues. CDR1 SGHTA and CDR2 FQGTGA come from the germline V gene. The CDR3 loop reads CASSSQRESEAFF. DNA of the CDR3: TGTGCCAGCAGCTCCCAGCGGGAATCTGAAGCTTTCTTT.

The CDR3 loop reads CASSVTGQGTTDTQYF. The CDR3 nucleotides are TGTGCCAGCAGCGTAACGGGACAGGGGACCACAGATACGCAGTATTTT. The chain has TRBV9 and TRBJ2-3, with 10 bases fitting TRBD1. The CDR3 is made up of 16 amino acids. Trimming took 1 base from V and 2 from J; bases not matched to a gene: 4. Germline values: CDR1 SGDLS, CDR2 YYNGEE.

The chain is built from TRBV11-3 and TRBJ2-1; 8 positions match TRBD1. Germline V gene lookup returns CDR1 SGHNT and CDR2 YENEEA. The CDR3 is made up of 13 amino acids. The J segment lost 10 bases and the V segment lost 0 bases, leaving 2 bases of the junction unmatched. CDR3 in amino acids: CASSLEDRDEQFF. In nucleotides, the CDR3 is TGTGCCAGCAGCTTAGAGGACAGGGACGAGCAGTTCTTC.

V gene TRBV18 combines with J gene TRBJ2-7, with 13 positions matching TRBD2. V dropped 1 base and J dropped 10; count of bases not matched to a gene: 13. The CDR3 sequence is 17 residues long. CDR1 and CDR2 from the germline V gene are KGHSH and LQKENI. For the CDR3, the DNA is TGTGCCAGCTCACCACAACAGGGACTAGCGGGAACTACGAAACAGTACTTC. Translation: CASSPQQGLAGTTKQYF.

The CDR3 nucleotides read TGTGCCAGCAGTGCTCGACAGGAGACTAGCGACGAGCAACCCTACGAGCAGTACTTC. Translated, it gives CASSARQETSDEQPYEQYF. V is TRBV27 and J is TRBJ2-7; the match to TRBD2 covers 8 bases. Trimming removed 5 bases from V and 2 bases from J; junction bases left unmatched: 20. In germline, CDR1 is MNHEY, CDR2 SMNVEV (reference sequence). This CDR3 contains 19 residues.

This clone was detected once. This chain connects TRBV6-2 or TRBV6-3 to TRBJ1-1; D gene ambiguous. This CDR3 contains 12 residues. Trimming pared 5 bases from V and 4 bases from J, leaving 8 bases between. Germline-derived CDR1 and CDR2 are MNHEY and SVGEGT. The CDR3 spells CASSVLGTEAFF. In nucleotides, the CDR3 is TGTGCCAGCAGTGTTCTCGGCACTGAAGCTTTCTTT.